This T cell receptor (beta chain) was identified in a study of T cell repertoires in cytomegalovirus infection. Background on the study: Epitope selection comprised recently identified HLA-C-restricted CMV epitopes and well-studied HLA-B-restricted CMV epitopes. Carrying CMV and the relevant HLA type showed in public TCR beta signatures. Findings of the study overall: Dominating the ex vivo response were TCR beta clonotypes that were CMV-specific and HLA-C-restricted. Carriers of CMV plus the relevant HLA were identified by cumulative public TCR beta family frequency.

This clonotype has just one count. Its antigen remains unknown. The CDR3 loop spans 13 amino acids. Trimming cost V 3 bases and J 11 bases; bases outside gene matches: 9. The germline V gene encodes CDR1 LNHDA and CDR2 SQIVND (reference sequence). TCRdb reprocessed the reads with MiXCR, giving one entry per CDR3 protein. The repertoire holds about 770,000 distinct CDR3 sequences, with about 27% as singletons. The gene calls are TRBV19 and TRBJ1-1; 7 nucleotides line up with TRBD1. The origin of this receptor is a human donor in good health (CMV status not recorded). Some clones in this sample may be carry-over from other donors' samples. The sequenced sample was cultured CD8+ T cells from PBMCs, obtained from culture after CMV antigen stimulation. The CDR3 DNA follows: TGTGCCAGTAGTATTGTACAGGGGAGAAATGCTTTCTTT. It encodes CASSIVQGRNAFF.